The 15 T cell receptor beta chains reported below all come from one sample, sequenced in a study of blood T cell repertoires in COVID-19. Sequencing used immunoSEQ multiplex PCR; TCRdb keeps in-frame clones, though not all of them. The top ten clones hold less than 20% of a sample with tens of thousands of clones, less than 85% of them seen once. Sequenced: peripheral blood. These receptors originate from a woman aged 50 to 60 with active or convalescent COVID-19.

V usage is TRBV6-5 and J usage is TRBJ2-1; TRBD2 agrees at 10 bases. V lost 6 bases to trimming and J lost 8 bases; unmatched junction nucleotides: 7. CDR1 and CDR2 from the germline V gene are MNHEY and SVGAGI. The CDR3 is 14 amino acids. CDR3 region: CASRISTSGHEQFF. In DNA, the CDR3 is TGTGCCAGCAGGATCTCGACTAGCGGGCATGAGCAGTTCTTC.

Points on this clone: Other DNA sequences in the same sample also yield this CDR3. This chain uses TRBV5-1 with TRBJ1-1; 10 nucleotides match TRBD1. The CDR3 consists of 14 residues. Trimming removed 3 bases from V and 5 bases from J; junction bases left unmatched: 4. Germline assignment: CDR1 SGHRS and CDR2 YFSETQ. DNA of the CDR3: TGCGCCAGCAGCTCGGGACAGGGGCGGACTGAAGCTTTCTTT. Its translation: CASSSGQGRTEAFF.

DNA for the CDR3: TGTGCCAGCATCCTTACTAGCGGCTTCGGGGAGCAGTTCTTC. Translation: CASILTSGFGEQFF. The rearrangement uses TRBV28 and TRBJ2-1; 8 bases map to TRBD2. Germline-derived CDR1 and CDR2 are MDHEN and SYDVKM. CDR3 length equals 14 residues. The trim removed 7 bases at V and 10 bases at J, leaving 12 bases unmatched.

This clone was counted only a few times. The chain combines TRBV2 with TRBJ1-6; 8 bases fit TRBD1. Unmatched junction bases numbered 4, after V lost 6 bases and J lost 6 bases. CDR3 size: 14 residues. Germline lookup yields CDR1 SNHLY and CDR2 FYNNEI. CDR3 amino acids: CASSTGGSNSPLHF. CDR3 nucleotide sequence: TGTGCCAGCAGCACAGGGGGAAGTAATTCACCCCTCCACTTT.

This rearrangement joins TRBV12-3 or TRBV12-4 to TRBJ2-1; a possible D gene is TRBD2 (6 bases). This CDR3 has 12 residues. V was pared by 3 bases and J by 7 bases, with 7 bases between. As DNA, the CDR3 is TGTGCCAGCAGTTTGCGGGGAAATGAGCAGTTCTTC. It encodes CASSLRGNEQFF.

This clone was observed a single time. The chain recombines TRBV5-6 with TRBJ1-4; D is ambiguous. Looked up from germline, CDR1 is SGHDT and CDR2 is YYEEEE. The CDR3 extends over 13 amino acids. V lost 1 base and J lost 5, with 6 bases in between. Here the CDR3 reads CASSLLLNEKLFF. The CDR3 DNA reads as TGTGCCAGCAGCTTGTTACTGAATGAAAAACTGTTTTTT.

This chain uses TRBV28 with TRBJ2-3, with 8 nucleotides matching TRBD2. In germline, CDR1 is MDHEN, CDR2 SYDVKM. J was trimmed by 7 bases and V by 3 bases; bases with no gene match: 3. The CDR3 is 13 residues long. In DNA form, the CDR3 reads TGTGCCAGCAGTTTCTTAGCGGGGTATACGCAGTATTTT. Translation: CASSFLAGYTQYF.

The chain employs TRBV14 and TRBJ1-6, with 7 nucleotides matching TRBD1. This CDR3 region has 15 residues. Germline loops: CDR1 SGHDN, CDR2 FVKESK. V dropped 1 base and J dropped 5; count of bases not matched to a gene: 2. The CDR3 DNA reads as TGTGCCAGCAGCCAAGCACAGGGGAATAATTCACCCCTCCACTTT. Translation: CASSQAQGNNSPLHF.

This chain joins TRBV12-3 or TRBV12-4 and TRBJ2-2; a weak D match, TRBD2 (5 bases). CDR3 size: 13 residues. With 7 bases removed from V and 5 bases from J, the gap between germline ends came to 11 bases. The CDR3 is CASNPPGTGELFF. The CDR3 DNA reads as TGTGCCAGCAACCCCCCGGGGACCGGGGAGCTGTTTTTT.

This chain links TRBV7-9 with TRBJ2-6; 7 bases agree with TRBD1. The CDR3 runs to 16 residues. CDR1 is SEHNR and CDR2 is FQNEAQ in the germline V gene (reference sequence). V lost 3 bases and J lost 0; bases outside the gene matches: 2. CDR3 sequence (DNA): TGTGCCAGCAGCTTTACAGGGGCCTCTGGGGCCAACGTCCTGACTTTC. Translation gives CASSFTGASGANVLTF.

J is TRBJ2-5 and V is TRBV2; 10 nucleotides agree with TRBD1. This CDR3 comprises 14 residues. V lost 6 bases, J lost 4 bases, and 5 bases stayed unmatched. Germline-derived CDR1 and CDR2 are SNHLY and FYNNEI. CDR3 in amino acids: CASSSGTGAETQYF. The CDR3 DNA sequence: TGTGCCAGCAGCTCCGGGACAGGGGCAGAGACCCAGTACTTC.

The chain carries TRBV4-2 and TRBJ1-4, with 11 bases lining up with TRBD1. Unmatched junction bases numbered 6, after V lost 1 base and J lost 2 bases. In germline, CDR1 is LGHNA, CDR2 YNFKEQ. The CDR3 is 18 amino acids. CDR3 DNA sequence: TGTGCCAGCAGCCAAGCCGGACAGGGGGCTTTGACTAATGAAAAACTGTTTTTT. This sequence encodes CASSQAGQGALTNEKLFF.

This clone was counted between two and nine times. The V and J genes are TRBV7-2 and TRBJ2-1; the match to TRBD2 covers 9 bases. Looked up from germline, CDR1 is SGHTA and CDR2 is FQGNSA. The V segment lost 3 bases and the J segment 6 bases; nucleotides outside the gene matches: 6. The length of the CDR3 is 15 residues. In DNA form, the CDR3 reads TGTGCCAGCAGCTTCCTAGCGGGAAGTTTCAATGAGCAGTTCTTC. The encoded protein is CASSFLAGSFNEQFF.

This clone was recorded a few times. The chain carries TRBV2 and TRBJ2-7, with D possibly being TRBD2 (6 bases). Trimming left V 5 bases short and J 6 bases short, with 17 bases between. The CDR3 sequence is 14 residues long. Germline V CDR1 and CDR2: SNHLY, FYNNEI. The CDR3 DNA sequence: TGTGCCAGCAGTTCAACAGGCGTCGGGGGCGAGCAGTACTTC. Translation gives CASSSTGVGGEQYF.

This rearrangement joins TRBV19 to TRBJ2-1, with TRBD2 matching over 12 bases. This CDR3 has 16 residues. The germline CDR1 and CDR2 sequences are LNHDA and SQIVND (reference sequence). V gave up 5 bases and J gave up 3 bases; unmatched junction bases: 5. CDR3 sequence reads: CASSPRLAGDYNEQFF. CDR3 sequence (DNA): TGTGCCAGTAGTCCCCGACTAGCGGGAGACTACAATGAGCAGTTCTTC.